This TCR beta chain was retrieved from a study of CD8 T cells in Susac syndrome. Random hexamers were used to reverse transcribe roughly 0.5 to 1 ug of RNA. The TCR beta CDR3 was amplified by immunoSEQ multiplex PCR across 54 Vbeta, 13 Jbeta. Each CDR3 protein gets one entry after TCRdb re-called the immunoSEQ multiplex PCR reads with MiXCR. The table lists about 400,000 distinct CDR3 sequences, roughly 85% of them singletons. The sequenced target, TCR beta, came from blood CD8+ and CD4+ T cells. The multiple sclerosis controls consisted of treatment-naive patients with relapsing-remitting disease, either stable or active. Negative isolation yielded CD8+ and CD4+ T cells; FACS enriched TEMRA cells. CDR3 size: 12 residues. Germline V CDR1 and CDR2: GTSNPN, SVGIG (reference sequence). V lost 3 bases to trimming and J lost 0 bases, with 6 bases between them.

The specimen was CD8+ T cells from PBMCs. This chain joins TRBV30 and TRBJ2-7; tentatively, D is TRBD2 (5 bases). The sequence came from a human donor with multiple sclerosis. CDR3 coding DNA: TGTGCCTGGAGCGGGGACTCCTACGAGCAGTACTTC. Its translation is CAWSGDSYEQYF.